The next 18 T cell receptor beta chains were all read from a single sample in a study of shared clonotypes between healthy human individuals. Naive-designated CD8 cells lacked CD45RO, were positively enriched for CCR7, and omitted terminally differentiated effector memory CD45RA+ cells. The protocol was immunoSEQ multiplex PCR, while the TCRdb copy is restricted to in-frame clones and leaves out a portion. This table has 700,000 to 950,000 clones, about 96% appearing once. The sequencing input was naive CD8+ T cells sorted from blood. The receptors shown here come from a man aged 25 to 40 in good health.

This chain connects TRBV19 to TRBJ1-2, with 10 bases aligning to TRBD1. The junction had 4 bases not matched to a gene; V was cut back by 8 bases and J by 7 bases. The CDR3 loop spans 12 amino acids. The V gene's germline CDR1 is LNHDA and CDR2 SQIVND (reference sequence). CDR3 nucleotides: TGTGCCAGTCAGACAGGGGGCTTTGGCTACACCTTC. It specifies CASQTGGFGYTF.

This clone was observed a handful of times. The rearrangement links TRBV29-1 to TRBJ1-1; D unclear. V lost 0 bases, J lost 0 bases, and 11 bases lay in between. The germline CDR1 and CDR2 sequences are SQVTM and ANQGSEA. The CDR3 runs to 15 residues. CDR3 protein: CSVEDPLKLNTEAFF. The CDR3 DNA reads TGCAGCGTTGAAGATCCCCTTAAGTTGAACACTGAAGCTTTCTTT.

The CDR3 reads CASSYWQGTADEAFF. The DNA for the CDR3 is TGTGCCAGCAGTTACTGGCAAGGGACGGCCGACGAAGCTTTCTTT. The chain combines TRBV6-5 with TRBJ1-1; tentatively, D is TRBD1 (5 bases). Germline V gene lookup returns CDR1 MNHEY and CDR2 SVGAGI. The CDR3 is 15 residues long. With 1 base removed from V and 8 bases from J, the gap between germline ends came to 17 bases.

The chain recombines TRBV4-3 with TRBJ1-1; perhaps TRBD1 as D (6 bases). The CDR3 has 15 amino acids. V lost 0 bases and J 3 bases, leaving 11 bases between the germline ends. Germline values: CDR1 LGHNA, CDR2 YSLEER. CDR3 in amino acids: CASSQDQTGYTEAFF. The CDR3 nucleotides are TGCGCCAGCAGCCAAGACCAAACAGGGTACACTGAAGCTTTCTTT.

This clone was observed once. The chain combines TRBV30 with TRBJ1-5; 10 bases are a match to TRBD1. Germline CDR1 and CDR2: GTSNPN and SVGIG (reference sequence). V shed 4 bases, J shed 6 bases, and the junction held 9 bases outside the gene matches. This CDR3 contains 15 residues. The CDR3 DNA follows: TGTGCCTGGACCTCCAGGACAGGGGGATTTCAGCCCCAGCATTTT. Its translation: CAWTSRTGGFQPQHF.

The chain is built from TRBV4-1 and TRBJ2-5; 7 nucleotides align to TRBD1. Germline assignment: CDR1 MGHRA and CDR2 YSYEKL. This CDR3 has 18 amino acids. The V segment lost 7 bases and the J segment 4 bases; nucleotides outside the gene matches: 21. CDR3 bases: TGCGCCAGCATCACTTTGATCAGAGGGACAGTGTGGGGAGAGACCCAGTACTTC. This encodes CASITLIRGTVWGETQYF.

This clone was recorded only once. The same CDR3 is also encoded by other DNA sequences in this sample. The chain joins TRBV27 to TRBJ2-7, with D tentatively TRBD2 (6 bases). V gave up 4 bases and J gave up 3 bases, with 10 bases separating them. Germline values: CDR1 MNHEY, CDR2 SMNVEV (reference sequence). The CDR3 spans 13 residues. CDR3 in DNA: TGTGCCAGCAGTTCCGGGGGATTCTACGAGCAGTACTTC. This encodes CASSSGGFYEQYF.

The V gene is TRBV6-6, the J gene TRBJ2-7; the match to TRBD1 covers 8 bases. The CDR3 is 16 residues long. Germline-derived CDR1 and CDR2 are MNHNY and SVGAGI (reference sequence). V shed 6 bases and J 2 bases; nucleotides not matched to a gene: 12. CDR3 in DNA: TGTGCCAGCAGCCTTGATTGGACAGGGTATACCTACGAGCAGTACTTC. Its translation: CASSLDWTGYTYEQYF.

The chain links TRBV7-9 to TRBJ2-5; 9 nucleotides line up with TRBD1. This CDR3 is 16 amino acids long. Trimming at V came to 4 bases and at J to 4 bases, leaving 10 bases not matched to a gene. Germline CDR1 reads SEHNR; CDR2 reads FQNEAQ (reference sequence). CDR3 in DNA: TGTGCCAGCAGCTCCTGGGGACAGGGAGGTCCAGAGACCCAGTACTTC. Its protein product is CASSSWGQGGPETQYF. Filled out from reference TRBV7-9 and TRBJ2-5, the complete variable domain reads DTGVSQNPRHKITKRGQNVTFRCDPISEHNRLYWYRQTLGQGPEFLTYFQNEAQLEKSRLLSDRFSAERPKGSFSTLEIQRTEQGDSAMYLCASSSWGQGGPETQYFGPGTRLLVL.

The CDR3: CASSINQINYGYTF. DNA for the CDR3: TGTGCCAGCAGTATTAATCAAATCAACTATGGCTACACCTTC. The gene calls are TRBV2 and TRBJ1-2; D not certain. The V and J ends lost 5 bases and 2 bases respectively, with 12 bases between them. The CDR3 extends over 14 amino acids. In germline, CDR1 is SNHLY, CDR2 FYNNEI. Supplemented by reference TRBV2 and TRBJ1-2, the full variable domain reads EPEVTQTPSHQVTQMGQEVILRCVPISNHLYFYWYRQILGQKVEFLVSFYNNEISEKSEIFDDQFSVERPDGSNFTLKIRSTKLEDSAMYFCASSINQINYGYTFGSGTRLTVV.

The CDR3 nucleotides are TGTGCCAGCAGCCCAAAGACAGGGGAAAATACCGGGGAGCTGTTTTTT. Translating it yields CASSPKTGENTGELFF. The rearrangement uses TRBV9 and TRBJ2-2, with 8 bases matching TRBD1. Germline trimming cut 4 bases from V and 5 bases from J; bases unmatched to any gene: 10. The CDR3 has 16 residues. Germline CDR1 SGDLS, CDR2 YYNGEE.

This clone came up once. Other DNA sequences of this sample code for an identical CDR3. This sequence joins TRBV11-2 and TRBJ2-1, with 10 bases that match TRBD2. Per germline, CDR1 SGHAT and CDR2 FQNNGV. The CDR3 runs to 14 residues. V lost 5 bases, J lost 4 bases, and 2 bases stayed unmatched. This chain's CDR3 is CASSRTSGYNEQFF. The CDR3 DNA reads as TGTGCCAGCAGCCGGACTAGCGGATACAATGAGCAGTTCTTC.

The chain recombines TRBV4-1 with TRBJ2-5; a possible D gene is TRBD1 (5 bases). CDR3 length equals 15 residues. The V gene lost 1 base and the J gene lost 3 bases, with 12 bases spanning the gap. Germline-derived CDR1 and CDR2 are MGHRA and YSYEKL. DNA for the CDR3: TGCGCCAGCAGCCAAGTTGGGGCAGAAGAAGAGACCCAGTACTTC. It is translated as CASSQVGAEEETQYF.

The chain combines TRBV7-6 with TRBJ2-7, with 8 bases lining up with TRBD1. Germline V gene lookup returns CDR1 SGHVS and CDR2 FNYEAQ. V gave up 1 base and J gave up 2 bases; unmatched junction bases: 10. The CDR3 is 17 residues long. The CDR3 is CASSLGSLGQGPYEQYF. The CDR3 region has the DNA TGTGCCAGCAGCTTAGGGTCGCTCGGACAGGGACCCTACGAGCAGTACTTC.

The gene calls are TRBV29-1 and TRBJ1-2; unclear D gene. CDR1 is SQVTM, CDR2 ANQGSEA, per germline. V was clipped by 3 bases and J by 4 bases, with 6 bases between them. The CDR3 contains 11 residues. CDR3 DNA sequence: TGCAGCGTTGAGTACACCTATGGCTACACCTTC. It codes for CSVEYTYGYTF.

V is TRBV27 and J is TRBJ2-1; D is uncertain. CDR1 is MNHEY and CDR2 is SMNVEV in the germline V gene (reference sequence). The CDR3 contains 12 residues. V was clipped by 4 bases and J by 6 bases, with 7 bases between them. The CDR3 DNA follows: TGTGCCAGCAGTTATTCCAGCAATGAGCAGTTCTTC. It is translated as CASSYSSNEQFF.

The chain recombines TRBV13 with TRBJ2-7; 9 bases are shared with TRBD1. CDR3 length: 15 residues. V shed 0 bases and J 5 bases; nucleotides not matched to a gene: 5. CDR1 is PRHDT, CDR2 FYEKMQ, per germline (reference sequence). In nucleotides, the CDR3 is TGTGCCAGCAGCTTAGGCCTCAGGACAGGGGACGAGCAGTACTTC. Translating it yields CASSLGLRTGDEQYF.

The V and J genes are TRBV11-1 and TRBJ2-1; D perhaps matches TRBD1 (6 bases). The V gene's germline CDR1 is SGHAT and CDR2 FQDESV (reference sequence). CDR3 length: 14 residues. V was pared by 2 bases and J by 3 bases, with 8 bases between. The CDR3 sequence: CASSLWDIYNEQFF. For the CDR3, the DNA is TGTGCCAGCAGCTTATGGGACATCTACAATGAGCAGTTCTTC. Complete variable domain (other parts from reference TRBV11-1 and TRBJ2-1): EAEVAQSPRYKITEKSQAVAFWCDPISGHATLYWYRQILGQGPELLVQFQDESVVDDSQLPKDRFSAERLKGVDSTLKIQPAELGDSAMYLCASSLWDIYNEQFFGPGTRLTVL.